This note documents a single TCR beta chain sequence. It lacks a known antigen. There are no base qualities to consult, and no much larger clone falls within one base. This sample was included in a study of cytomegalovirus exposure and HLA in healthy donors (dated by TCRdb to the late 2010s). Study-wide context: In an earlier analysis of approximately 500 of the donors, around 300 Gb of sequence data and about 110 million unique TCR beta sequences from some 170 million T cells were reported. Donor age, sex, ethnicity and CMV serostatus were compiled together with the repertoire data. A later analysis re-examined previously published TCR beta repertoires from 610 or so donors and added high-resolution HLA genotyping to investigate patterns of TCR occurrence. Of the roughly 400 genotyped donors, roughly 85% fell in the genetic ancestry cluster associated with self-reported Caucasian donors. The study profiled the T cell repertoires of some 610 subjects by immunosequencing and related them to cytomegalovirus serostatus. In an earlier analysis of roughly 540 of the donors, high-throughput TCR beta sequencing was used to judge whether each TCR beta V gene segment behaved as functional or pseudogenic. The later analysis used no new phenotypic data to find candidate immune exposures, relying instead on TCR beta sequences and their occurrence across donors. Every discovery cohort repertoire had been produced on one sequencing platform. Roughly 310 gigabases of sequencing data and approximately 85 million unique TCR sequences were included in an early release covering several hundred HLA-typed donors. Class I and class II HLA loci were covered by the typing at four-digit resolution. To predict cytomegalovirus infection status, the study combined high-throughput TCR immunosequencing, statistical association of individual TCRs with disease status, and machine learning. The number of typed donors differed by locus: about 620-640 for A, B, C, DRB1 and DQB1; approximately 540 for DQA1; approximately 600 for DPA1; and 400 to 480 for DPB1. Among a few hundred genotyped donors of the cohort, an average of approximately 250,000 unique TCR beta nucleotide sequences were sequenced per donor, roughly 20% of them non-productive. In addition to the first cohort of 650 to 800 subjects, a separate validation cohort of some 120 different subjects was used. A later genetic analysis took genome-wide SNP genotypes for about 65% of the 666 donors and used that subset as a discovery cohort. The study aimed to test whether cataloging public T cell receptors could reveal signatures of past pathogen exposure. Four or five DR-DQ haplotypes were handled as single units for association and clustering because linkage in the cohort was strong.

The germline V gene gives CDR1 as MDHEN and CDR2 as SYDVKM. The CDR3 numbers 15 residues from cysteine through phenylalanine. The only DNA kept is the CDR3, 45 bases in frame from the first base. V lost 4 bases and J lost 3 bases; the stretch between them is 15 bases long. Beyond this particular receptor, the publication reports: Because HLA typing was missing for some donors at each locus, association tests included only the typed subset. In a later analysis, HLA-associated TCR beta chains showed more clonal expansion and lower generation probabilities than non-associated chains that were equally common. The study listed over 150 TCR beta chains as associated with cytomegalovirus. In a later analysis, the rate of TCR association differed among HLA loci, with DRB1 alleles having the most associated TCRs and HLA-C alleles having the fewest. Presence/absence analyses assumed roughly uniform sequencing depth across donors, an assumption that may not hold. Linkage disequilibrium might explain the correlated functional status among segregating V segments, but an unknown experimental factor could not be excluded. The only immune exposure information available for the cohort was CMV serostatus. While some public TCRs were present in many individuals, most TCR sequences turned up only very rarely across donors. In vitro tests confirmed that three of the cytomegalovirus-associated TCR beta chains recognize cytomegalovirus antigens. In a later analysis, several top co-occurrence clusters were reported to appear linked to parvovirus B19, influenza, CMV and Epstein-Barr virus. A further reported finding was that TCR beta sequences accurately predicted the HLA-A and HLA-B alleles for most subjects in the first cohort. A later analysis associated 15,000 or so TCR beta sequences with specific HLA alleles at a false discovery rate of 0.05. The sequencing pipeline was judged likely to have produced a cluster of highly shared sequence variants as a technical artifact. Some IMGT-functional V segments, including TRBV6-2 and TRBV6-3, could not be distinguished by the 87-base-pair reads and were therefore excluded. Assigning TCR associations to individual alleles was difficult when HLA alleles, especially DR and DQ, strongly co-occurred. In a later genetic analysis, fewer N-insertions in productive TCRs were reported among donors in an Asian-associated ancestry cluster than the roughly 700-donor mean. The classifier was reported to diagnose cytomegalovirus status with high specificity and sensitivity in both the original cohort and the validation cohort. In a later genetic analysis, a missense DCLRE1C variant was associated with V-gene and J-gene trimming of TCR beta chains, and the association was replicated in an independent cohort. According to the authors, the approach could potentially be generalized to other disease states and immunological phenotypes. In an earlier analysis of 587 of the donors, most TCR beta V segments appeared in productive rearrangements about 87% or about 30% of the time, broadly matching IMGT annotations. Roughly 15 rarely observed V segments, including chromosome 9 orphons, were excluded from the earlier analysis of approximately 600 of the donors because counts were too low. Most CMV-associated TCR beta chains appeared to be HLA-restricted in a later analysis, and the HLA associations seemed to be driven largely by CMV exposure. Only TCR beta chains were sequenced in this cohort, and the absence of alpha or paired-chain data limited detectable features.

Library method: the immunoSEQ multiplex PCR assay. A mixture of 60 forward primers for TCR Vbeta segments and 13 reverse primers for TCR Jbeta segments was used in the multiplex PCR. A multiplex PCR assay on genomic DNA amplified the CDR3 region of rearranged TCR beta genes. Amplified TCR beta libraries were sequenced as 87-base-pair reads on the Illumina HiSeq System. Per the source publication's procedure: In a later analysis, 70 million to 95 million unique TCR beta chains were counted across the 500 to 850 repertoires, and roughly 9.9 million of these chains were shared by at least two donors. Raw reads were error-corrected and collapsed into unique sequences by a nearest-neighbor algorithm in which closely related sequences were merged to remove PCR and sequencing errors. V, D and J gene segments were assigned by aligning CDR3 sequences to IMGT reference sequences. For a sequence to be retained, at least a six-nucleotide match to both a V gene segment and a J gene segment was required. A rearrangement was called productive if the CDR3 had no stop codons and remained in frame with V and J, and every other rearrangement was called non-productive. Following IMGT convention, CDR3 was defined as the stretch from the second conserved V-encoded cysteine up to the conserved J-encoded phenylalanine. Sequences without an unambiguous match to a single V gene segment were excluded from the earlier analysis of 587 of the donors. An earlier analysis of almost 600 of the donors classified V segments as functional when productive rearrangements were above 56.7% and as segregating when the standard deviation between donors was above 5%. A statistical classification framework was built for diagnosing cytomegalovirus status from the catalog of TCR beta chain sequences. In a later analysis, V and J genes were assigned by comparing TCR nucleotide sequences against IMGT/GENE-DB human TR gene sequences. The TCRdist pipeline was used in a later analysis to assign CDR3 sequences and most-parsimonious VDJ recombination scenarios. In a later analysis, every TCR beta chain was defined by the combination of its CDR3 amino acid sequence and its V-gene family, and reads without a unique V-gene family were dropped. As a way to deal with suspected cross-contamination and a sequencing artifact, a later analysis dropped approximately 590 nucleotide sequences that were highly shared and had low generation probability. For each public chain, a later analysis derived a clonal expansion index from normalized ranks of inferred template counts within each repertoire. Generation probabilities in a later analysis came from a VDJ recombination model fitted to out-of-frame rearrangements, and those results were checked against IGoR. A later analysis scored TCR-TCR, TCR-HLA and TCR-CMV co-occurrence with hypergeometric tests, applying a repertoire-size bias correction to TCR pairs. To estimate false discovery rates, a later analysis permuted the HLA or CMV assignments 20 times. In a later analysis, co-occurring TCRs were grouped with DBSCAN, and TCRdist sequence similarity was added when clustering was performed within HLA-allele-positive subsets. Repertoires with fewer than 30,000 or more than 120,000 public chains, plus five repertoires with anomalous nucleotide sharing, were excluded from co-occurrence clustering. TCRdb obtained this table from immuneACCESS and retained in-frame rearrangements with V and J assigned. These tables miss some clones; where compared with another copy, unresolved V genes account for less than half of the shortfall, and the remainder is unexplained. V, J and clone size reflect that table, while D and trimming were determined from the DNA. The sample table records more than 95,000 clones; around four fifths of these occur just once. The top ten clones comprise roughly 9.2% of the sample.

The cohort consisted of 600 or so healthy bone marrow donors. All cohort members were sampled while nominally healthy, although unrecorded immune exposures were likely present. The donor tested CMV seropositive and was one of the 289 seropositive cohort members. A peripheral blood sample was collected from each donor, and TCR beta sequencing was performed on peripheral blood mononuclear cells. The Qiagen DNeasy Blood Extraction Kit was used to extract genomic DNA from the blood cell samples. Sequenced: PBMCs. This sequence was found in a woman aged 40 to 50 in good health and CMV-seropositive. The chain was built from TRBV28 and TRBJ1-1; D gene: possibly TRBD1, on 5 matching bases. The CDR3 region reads CASSSLARGDTEAFF. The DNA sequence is TGTGCCAGCAGTTCCCTAGCACGGGGGGACACTGAAGCTTTCTTT.